A selection of T cell receptor beta chains follows, all from one sample in a study of shared clonotypes between healthy human individuals. TCRdb keeps only in-frame clones here, not all; method: immunoSEQ multiplex PCR. The sample carries 2 million to 3 million clones, approximately 90% recorded once. What was sequenced was naive CD4+ T cells sorted from blood. These receptors originate from a young man in good health. The CDR3 runs from the conserved cysteine through the conserved F or W. D genes are given only for firm matches. The size entry is marked missing in some rows and otherwise reads once, few, many or a size class.

-,TRBV6-1,TRBJ2-1,once,CASSVWGSYNEQFF,TGTGCCAGCAGTGTGTGGGGCAGCTACAATGAGCAGTTCTTC
TRBD2,TRBV5-1,TRBJ2-3,-,CASSWGAGGTDTQYF,TGCGCCAGCAGCTGGGGAGCGGGGGGCACAGATACGCAGTATTTT
-,TRBV9,TRBJ2-4,-,CASSPRLGFGKNIQYF,TGTGCCAGCAGCCCCCGCCTTGGGTTTGGCAAAAACATTCAGTACTTC
-,TRBV5-1,TRBJ2-1,-,CASSFSPGANNEQFF,TGCGCCAGCAGCTTCAGTCCGGGGGCAAACAATGAGCAGTTCTTC
-,TRBV5-1,TRBJ2-7,-,CASSQRPGLSSYEQYF,TGCGCCAGCAGCCAACGACCGGGACTCAGCTCCTACGAGCAGTACTTC
-,TRBV7-6,TRBJ2-7,-,CASSLASRLGEQYF,TGTGCCAGCAGCTTAGCTTCCCGGTTGGGTGAGCAGTACTTC
-,TRBV7-3,TRBJ2-1,-,CASSSLPLFFGSDGEPYNEQFF,TGTGCCAGCAGCTCCCTCCCTCTCTTCTTTGGCAGTGACGGGGAACCTTACAATGAGCAGTTCTTC
TRBD2,TRBV5-1,TRBJ2-5,-,CASSLGFPAGGQETQYF,TGCGCCAGCAGCTTGGGGTTCCCAGCGGGGGGGCAAGAGACCCAGTACTTC
TRBD1,TRBV2,TRBJ2-7,-,CASSGQGGNDEQYF,TGTGCCAGCAGCGGACAGGGGGGTAACGACGAGCAGTACTTC
-,TRBV6-1,TRBJ2-1,-,CASRDSPYNEQFF,TGTGCCAGCAGGGACAGTCCCTACAATGAGCAGTTCTTC
-,TRBV18,TRBJ1-1,-,CASSPRGEGTEAFF,TGTGCCAGCTCACCCCGGGGGGAAGGTACTGAAGCTTTCTTT
TRBD1,TRBV2,TRBJ2-2,-,CASRGQGAIGELFF,TGTGCCAGCAGAGGACAGGGGGCAATCGGGGAGCTGTTTTTT
TRBD1,TRBV19,TRBJ2-7,-,CASSQNRDRAYEQYF,TGTGCCAGTAGTCAAAACCGGGACAGGGCCTACGAGCAGTACTTC
TRBD1,TRBV5-1,TRBJ1-2,-,CASSLGLGTGAAVNYGYTF,TGCGCCAGCAGCTTGGGGCTTGGGACAGGGGCCGCTGTTAACTATGGCTACACCTTC
-,TRBV11-2,TRBJ2-7,-,CASSLSLPSNEQYF,TGTGCCAGCAGCTTAAGTCTCCCCTCCAACGAGCAGTACTTC
-,TRBV30,TRBJ1-1,few,CAWSLDPGMVTEAFF,TGTGCCTGGAGTTTGGACCCAGGGATGGTTACTGAAGCTTTCTTT
-,TRBV19,TRBJ2-7,-,CASTMGPLSYEQYF,TGTGCCAGTACGATGGGGCCCCTTTCCTACGAGCAGTACTTC
-,TRBV6-1,TRBJ1-1,few,CASGTPMNTEAFF,TGTGCCAGCGGGACACCCATGAACACTGAAGCTTTCTTT
TRBD1,TRBV30,TRBJ1-2,-,CAWSVNRGVHGYTF,TGTGCCTGGAGTGTAAACAGGGGGGTTCATGGCTACACCTTC
-,TRBV19,TRBJ2-3,-,CASSQQARGATDTQYF,TGTGCCAGTAGTCAACAGGCCAGGGGGGCGACAGATACGCAGTATTTT
-,TRBV19,TRBJ2-5,-,CASSIGGVQETQYF,TGTGCCAGTAGTATAGGGGGGGTCCAAGAGACCCAGTACTTC
-,TRBV2,TRBJ2-7,-,CASKRGSHSYEQYF,TGTGCCAGCAAGAGAGGGAGCCACTCCTACGAGCAGTACTTC
-,TRBV19,TRBJ1-5,-,CASSISGNQPQHF,TGTGCCAGTAGTATTAGTGGCAATCAGCCCCAGCATTTT
-,TRBV30,TRBJ1-2,-,CAWSYGLNYGYTF,TGTGCCTGGAGTTACGGTCTTAACTATGGCTACACCTTC
-,TRBV15,TRBJ2-3,-,CATSIQGDTDTQYF,TGTGCCACCAGCATCCAGGGTGACACAGATACGCAGTATTTT
TRBD2,TRBV18,TRBJ2-2,-,CASSVFSRTSGAGELFF,TGTGCCAGCTCTGTATTTTCCCGGACTAGCGGTGCCGGGGAGCTGTTTTTT
-,TRBV30,TRBJ2-7,-,CAWWGHGGSYEQYF,TGTGCCTGGTGGGGACACGGTGGCTCCTACGAGCAGTACTTC
TRBD2,TRBV5-4,TRBJ2-2,-,CASSARLAGRTGELFF,TGTGCCAGCAGCGCCCGACTAGCGGGAAGAACCGGGGAGCTGTTTTTT
-,TRBV6-5,TRBJ2-7,-,CASSNLSGQYF,TGTGCCAGCAGCAACTTGTCTGGGCAGTACTTC
TRBD1,TRBV6-6,TRBJ1-6,-,CASRQTGGGSPLHF,TGTGCCAGCAGACAAACAGGGGGCGGTTCACCCCTCCACTTT
-,TRBV7-2,TRBJ1-5,-,CASSPGGRDQPQHF,TGTGCCAGCAGCCCCGGGGGGCGGGATCAGCCCCAGCATTTT
-,TRBV6-5,TRBJ1-2,-,CASSYLVGGNYGYTF,TGTGCCAGCAGTTACTTGGTGGGCGGAAACTATGGCTACACCTTC
-,TRBV10-3,TRBJ2-3,-,CAITRVGTDTQYF,TGTGCCATCACCAGGGTGGGGACAGATACGCAGTATTTT
-,TRBV9,TRBJ2-3,-,CASSVSSSTDTQYF,TGTGCCAGCAGCGTAAGCAGCAGCACAGATACGCAGTATTTT
-,TRBV6-4,TRBJ2-5,-,CASSDSLETQYF,TGTGCCAGCAGTGACTCTTTAGAGACCCAGTACTTC
-,TRBV11-2,TRBJ2-1,-,CASSLDGRTDNEQFF,TGTGCCAGCAGCTTAGATGGGCGGACAGACAATGAGCAGTTCTTC
-,TRBV5-4,TRBJ1-4,-,CASNPGGLGKEKLFF,TGTGCCAGCAATCCCGGGGGGCTAGGAAAAGAAAAACTGTTTTTT
-,TRBV10-3,TRBJ1-2,-,CAISESTGIDYGYTF,TGTGCCATCAGTGAGTCGACAGGAATCGACTATGGCTACACCTTC
-,TRBV18,TRBJ1-5,-,CASSLDRSQPQHF,TGTGCCAGCTCACTTGACAGAAGCCAGCCCCAGCATTTT
-,TRBV30,TRBJ1-1,-,CAWSRTVAEAFF,TGTGCCTGGAGTCGGACAGTAGCTGAAGCTTTCTTT
-,TRBV9,TRBJ1-1,-,CASSVVPDNTEAFF,TGTGCCAGCAGCGTAGTACCAGATAATACTGAAGCTTTCTTT
-,TRBV9,TRBJ2-3,-,CASSVRQGSTDTQYF,TGTGCCAGCAGCGTACGTCAGGGGAGTACAGATACGCAGTATTTT